These 18 T cell receptor beta chains share one sample of origin, sequenced in a study of glioma-infiltrating T cells after dendritic cell vaccination. Sequencing was performed with immunoSEQ multiplex PCR; in TCRdb, only in-frame clones are kept and a portion is missing. The sample includes 85,000 or so clones, 85% of them seen just once. The time point here: after dendritic cell vaccination, including at tumor progression/relapse. The sequences come from blood, collected after dendritic cell vaccination. The receptors were sampled from a human donor with glioblastoma.

The chain uses TRBV6-5 and TRBJ2-5; TRBD2 aligns across 10 bases. Losses at the gene ends were 10 bases for V and 5 bases for J; bases not matched to a gene: 10. CDR3 size: 14 residues. CDR1 is MNHEY, CDR2 SVGAGI, per germline. CDR3 coding DNA: TGTGCCACCAAGAGGGCTAGCGGGGGTGAGACCCAGTACTTC. Amino acid sequence: CATKRASGGETQYF.

V gene TRBV6-4 combines with J gene TRBJ1-3; weak D call: TRBD1 (6 bases). Germline-derived CDR1 and CDR2 are MRHNA and SNTAGT. The CDR3 contains 16 residues. The V and J ends lost 7 bases and 0 bases respectively, with 16 bases between them. The CDR3 sequence is CASTRVTGNSGNTIYF. Here the CDR3 DNA reads TGTGCCAGCACCCGAGTTACAGGGAACTCTGGAAACACCATATATTTT.

The chain has TRBV27 and TRBJ1-5; 9 bases map to TRBD1. Germline assignment: CDR1 MNHEY and CDR2 SMNVEV (reference sequence). The CDR3 is 15 amino acids. Trimming at V came to 5 bases and at J to 5 bases, leaving 7 bases not matched to a gene. This CDR3 is CASSPWTGDHQPQHF. CDR3 coding DNA: TGTGCCAGCAGTCCATGGACAGGGGATCATCAGCCCCAGCATTTT.

The table lists this clone with a few counts. The rearrangement joins TRBV6-4 to TRBJ2-3; 11 bases match TRBD1. This CDR3 is built from 16 residues. Germline CDR1 is MRHNA and CDR2 is SNTAGT. Unmatched junction bases numbered 7, after V lost 4 bases and J lost 4 bases. This CDR3 reads CASSASGTGGPDTQYF. The DNA of the CDR3 is TGTGCCAGCAGTGCCTCCGGGACAGGGGGTCCAGATACGCAGTATTTT.

This clone occurred once. This chain links TRBV7-9 with TRBJ2-2; 9 positions agree with TRBD1. The CDR3 spans 17 residues. CDR1 is SEHNR and CDR2 is FQNEAQ in the germline V gene (reference sequence). V dropped 4 bases and J dropped 5; count of bases not matched to a gene: 11. The DNA of the CDR3 is TGTGCCAGCAGCTCGACAAACCGGGACAGGGTTACCGGGGAGCTGTTTTTT. Residues: CASSSTNRDRVTGELFF. Filled out from reference TRBV7-9 and TRBJ2-2, the complete variable domain reads DTGVSQNPRHKITKRGQNVTFRCDPISEHNRLYWYRQTLGQGPEFLTYFQNEAQLEKSRLLSDRFSAERPKGSFSTLEIQRTEQGDSAMYLCASSSTNRDRVTGELFFGEGSRLTVL.

This clone was picked up one time. The gene calls are TRBV19 and TRBJ2-7; possible D gene TRBD1, 5 bases. There are 16 residues in the CDR3. Germline CDR1 and CDR2: LNHDA and SQIVND (reference sequence). V was cut by 4 bases and J by 0 bases, with 16 bases left in between. CDR3 coding DNA: TGTGCCAGTAGTAGAGGACACACGTACCCCTCCTACGAGCAGTACTTC. Its translation is CASSRGHTYPSYEQYF.

The chain carries TRBV27 and TRBJ1-5; 7 bases align to TRBD1. V was clipped by 3 bases and J by 0 bases; unmatched bases: 5. Germline assignment: CDR1 MNHEY and CDR2 SMNVEV (reference sequence). The CDR3 loop spans 16 amino acids. CDR3 nucleotides: TGTGCCAGCAGTTTGGACAGGCCTAATAGCAATCAGCCCCAGCATTTT. Translation: CASSLDRPNSNQPQHF.

The rearrangement uses TRBV10-3 and TRBJ2-1, with D maybe TRBD2 (6 bases). CDR3 size: 17 residues. V lost 2 bases and J lost 0, with 14 bases in between. Germline CDR1 and CDR2: ENHRY and SYGVKD. CDR3 DNA sequence: TGTGCCATCAGTGAGCTCCGTAGCGGAAACTCCTACAATGAGCAGTTCTTC. Protein: CAISELRSGNSYNEQFF.

The chain carries TRBV9 and TRBJ1-3; D remains ambiguous. Trimming left V 0 bases short and J 4 bases short, with 5 bases between. The V gene's germline CDR1 is SGDLS and CDR2 YYNGEE. CDR3 length: 13 amino acids. The DNA of the CDR3 is TGTGCCAGCAGCGTAGGTCGGGGAAACACCATATATTTT. Protein: CASSVGRGNTIYF.

The chain uses TRBV11-2 and TRBJ1-1; the D gene is possibly TRBD1 (5 bases). V shed 4 bases and J shed 5 bases, with 11 bases lying between them. This CDR3 has 13 residues. Germline CDR1 is SGHAT and CDR2 is FQNNGV. The CDR3: CASSSSGGTEAFF. Here the CDR3 DNA reads TGTGCCAGCAGCTCCTCGGGGGGGACTGAAGCTTTCTTT.

The V call is TRBV5-4, the J call TRBJ1-2, with no clear D. The CDR3 loop spans 14 amino acids. Germline CDR1 SGHNT, CDR2 YYREEE (reference sequence). Trimming left V 4 bases short and J 8 bases short, with 18 bases between. This CDR3 is CASSEGLGYWGYTF. The DNA of the CDR3 is TGTGCCAGCAGCGAGGGCCTGGGATATTGGGGCTACACCTTC.

The chain carries TRBV7-6 and TRBJ2-5; 10 bases are shared with TRBD2. Germline loops: CDR1 SGHVS, CDR2 FNYEAQ. V lost 1 base and J lost 2; bases outside the gene matches: 13. The length of the CDR3 is 19 residues. CDR3 DNA sequence: TGTGCCAGCAGCTTAGGTAAAAGGCTAGCGGGAGTAAGGCAAGAGACCCAGTACTTC. Amino acid sequence: CASSLGKRLAGVRQETQYF.

The chain joins TRBV27 to TRBJ2-7; 7 nucleotides align to TRBD1. Germline-derived CDR1 and CDR2 are MNHEY and SMNVEV (reference sequence). V was pared by 6 bases and J by 0 bases, with 5 bases of the junction left unmatched. The CDR3 contains 14 residues. CDR3 residues: CASSPRDSSYEQYF. DNA of the CDR3: TGTGCCAGCAGCCCCCGGGACAGCTCCTACGAGCAGTACTTC.

The genes are TRBV11-3 and TRBJ2-1; weak D call: TRBD1 (5 bases). The CDR3 loop spans 13 amino acids. The V end was cut by 6 bases, the J end by 13 bases, with 19 bases between. Looked up from germline, CDR1 is SGHNT and CDR2 is YENEEA. CDR3 protein: CASRFDSPRAQFF. Here the CDR3 DNA reads TGTGCCAGCAGATTCGACAGCCCCCGGGCACAGTTCTTC.

This clone was seen once. The chain links TRBV29-1 to TRBJ2-3; 8 bases match TRBD2. The CDR3 totals 14 residues. Germline V gives CDR1 SQVTM, CDR2 ANQGSEA. The V gene end was trimmed by 4 bases and the J gene end by 7 bases; junction bases not matched to a gene: 10. For the CDR3, the DNA is TGCAGCGTTGTTCTAGCGGGTGCGGGGAATACGCAGTATTTT. This codes for CSVVLAGAGNTQYF.

The rearrangement uses TRBV5-1 and TRBJ2-2; a possible D gene is TRBD1 (6 bases). The V and J ends lost 0 bases and 0 bases respectively, with 9 bases between them. The germline gives CDR1 SGHRS, CDR2 YFSETQ. The CDR3 sequence is 16 residues long. The CDR3 loop reads CASSLGQATNTGELFF. CDR3 in DNA: TGCGCCAGCAGCTTGGGACAGGCGACGAACACCGGGGAGCTGTTTTTT. Full variable domain (remainder filled in from reference TRBV5-1 and TRBJ2-2): KAGVTQTPRYLIKTRGQQVTLSCSPISGHRSVSWYQQTPGQGLQFLFEYFSETQRNKGNFPGRFSGRQFSNSRSEMNVSTLELGDSALYLCASSLGQATNTGELFFGEGSRLTVL.

The V and J genes are TRBV19 and TRBJ1-5, with a possible D match to TRBD1 (6 bases). Trimming pared 2 bases from V and 4 bases from J, leaving 12 bases between. CDR1 is LNHDA and CDR2 is SQIVND in the germline V gene (reference sequence). This CDR3 has 15 residues. The CDR3 nucleotides read TGTGCCAGTAGTATAAAAGGACAGACTAATCAGCCCCAGCATTTT. It codes for CASSIKGQTNQPQHF.

The DNA for the CDR3 is TGTGCCAGTAGTAAGAGGAGCACGGGGGTGGAGACCCAGTACTTC. This translates into CASSKRSTGVETQYF. This rearrangement joins TRBV19 to TRBJ2-5, with D perhaps TRBD2 (6 bases). This CDR3 has 15 residues. Germline V lookup: CDR1 LNHDA, CDR2 SQIVND (reference sequence). The ends were cut back, 4 bases at V and 5 bases at J, with 17 bases in the middle.